The rows below give T cell receptor beta chains drawn from one sample of a study of cytomegalovirus exposure and HLA in healthy donors. The repertoire was sequenced with immunoSEQ multiplex PCR; TCRdb's copy has only in-frame clones and lacks some. This repertoire shows about 130,000 clones, around 63% found once; its top ten account for 1.5% to 2%. Material for sequencing was PBMCs. Receptor source: a human donor in good health. Both conserved end residues are part of each CDR3. D genes are given only for firm matches. Some rows have no size entry. The others give once, few or many, or a class for an expanded clone.

TRBD1	.	TRBV6-6	TRBJ2-3	CASTGVGTDTQYF	TGTGCCTCAACAGGGGTCGGCACAGATACGCAGTATTTT
TRBD1	.	TRBV18	TRBJ2-1	CASSTTGGKDEQFF	TGTGCCAGCTCGACGACAGGGGGCAAGGATGAGCAGTTCTTC
TRBD1	.	TRBV5-1	TRBJ1-5	CASSLGQLNQPQHF	TGCGCCAGCAGCCTGGGACAGTTGAATCAGCCCCAGCATTTT
.	.	TRBV7-9	TRBJ2-7	CASSLAGRQVAGEQYF	TGTGCCAGCAGCTTAGCGGGTAGACAGGTCGCGGGTGAGCAGTACTTC
.	few	TRBV2	TRBJ2-7	CASSGGQTYEQYF	TGTGCCAGCAGCGGTGGACAGACCTACGAGCAGTACTTC
TRBD1	.	TRBV19	TRBJ1-6	CASSKDRGSTNSPLHF	TGTGCCAGTAGTAAAGACAGGGGCTCTACTAATTCACCCCTCCACTTT
.	once	TRBV5-6	TRBJ2-7	CASSLGGRSYEQYF	TGTGCCAGCAGCTTGGGAGGGCGCTCCTACGAGCAGTACTTC
.	.	TRBV6-4	TRBJ2-1	CASSANRNRAYNEQFF	TGTGCCAGCAGTGCAAATCGTAACAGGGCCTACAATGAGCAGTTCTTC
TRBD2	few	TRBV5-1	TRBJ2-2	CASRYGTSGTGELFF	TGCGCCAGCAGGTACGGGACTAGCGGCACCGGGGAGCTGTTTTTT
.	few	TRBV15	TRBJ2-7	CATSRGSSYEQYF	TGTGCCACCAGCAGAGGGAGCTCCTACGAGCAGTACTTC
.	once	TRBV9	TRBJ1-2	CASSAVGANYGYTF	TGTGCCAGCAGCGCGGTTGGAGCTAACTATGGCTACACCTTC
TRBD2	.	TRBV28	TRBJ2-7	CASRPSGGSYEQYF	TGTGCCAGCAGACCTAGCGGGGGATCCTACGAGCAGTACTTC
TRBD1	.	TRBV27	TRBJ2-7	CASSFRPTGTDSYEQYF	TGTGCCAGCAGTTTTCGACCGACCGGGACAGACTCCTACGAGCAGTACTTC
TRBD1	few	TRBV5-6	TRBJ1-2	CASSRDSVYGYTF	TGTGCCAGCAGCCGGGACAGCGTCTATGGCTACACCTTC
TRBD2	.	TRBV11-2	TRBJ2-2	CASSTRTSGRTGELFF	TGTGCCAGCAGCACCCGGACTAGCGGAAGGACCGGGGAGCTGTTTTTT
TRBD2	.	TRBV5-4	TRBJ2-1	CASSSRLADYNEQFF	TGTGCCAGCAGCTCCAGACTAGCGGACTACAATGAGCAGTTCTTC
.	.	TRBV28	TRBJ2-7	CASTAGQPYEQYF	TGTGCCAGCACCGCCGGACAGCCCTACGAGCAGTACTTC
TRBD2	.	TRBV12-5	TRBJ2-1	CASGFPGLAAYNEQFF	TGTGCTAGTGGCTTCCCGGGACTAGCGGCCTACAATGAGCAGTTCTTC